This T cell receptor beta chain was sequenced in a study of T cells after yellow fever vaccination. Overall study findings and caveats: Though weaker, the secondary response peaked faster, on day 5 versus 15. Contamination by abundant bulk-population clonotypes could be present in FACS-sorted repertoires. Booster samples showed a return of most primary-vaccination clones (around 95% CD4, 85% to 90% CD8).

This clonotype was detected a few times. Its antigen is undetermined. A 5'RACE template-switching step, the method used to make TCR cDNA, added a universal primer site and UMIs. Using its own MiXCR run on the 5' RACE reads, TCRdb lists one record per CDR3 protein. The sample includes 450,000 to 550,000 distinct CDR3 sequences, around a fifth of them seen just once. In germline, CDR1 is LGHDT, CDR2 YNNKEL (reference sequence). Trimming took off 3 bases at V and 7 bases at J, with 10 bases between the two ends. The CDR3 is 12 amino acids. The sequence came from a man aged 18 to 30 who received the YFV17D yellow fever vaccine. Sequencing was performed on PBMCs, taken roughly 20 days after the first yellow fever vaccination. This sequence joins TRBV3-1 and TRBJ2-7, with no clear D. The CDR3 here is CASSHKGREQYF. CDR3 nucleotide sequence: TGTGCCAGCAGCCATAAAGGGCGAGAGCAGTACTTC.